The 13 T cell receptor beta chains below all came from one sample that was sequenced in a study of T cells in Graves' hyperthyroidism and ophthalmopathy. Amplification of TCR beta CDR3 regions was performed using RNA transcripts as template. The study used the HTBI primer set for a first-round RT-PCR of the TCR CDR3. Using its own MiXCR run on the multiplex PCR reads, TCRdb lists one record per CDR3 protein. The table records roughly 420,000 distinct CDR3 sequences, around 16% of them present only once. The sample taken for sequencing was blood. The receptors derive from a woman aged 18-35 years with Graves' hyperthyroidism.

This clonotype showed up many times. This rearrangement joins TRBV12-3 or TRBV12-4 to TRBJ2-3; 7 bases align to TRBD1. Trimming cost V 3 bases and J 6 bases; bases outside gene matches: 3. The CDR3 spans 13 residues. CDR3 residues: CASSFSGQDTQYF. The CDR3 DNA sequence: TGTGCCAGCAGTTTTTCGGGACAGGATACGCAGTATTTT.

The V gene is TRBV3-1, the J gene TRBJ1-4, with D uncertain. The CDR3 is 11 residues long. The germline CDR1 and CDR2 sequences are LGHDT and YNNKEL (reference sequence). V dropped 1 base and J dropped 16 bases, with 10 bases sitting between them. CDR3 residues: CASSQGSRTFF. CDR3 coding DNA: TGTGCCAGCAGCCAAGGCAGTAGGACGTTTTTT.

The sample holds a few counts of this clonotype. The J gene is TRBJ1-1, the V gene TRBV19, with D perhaps matching TRBD1 (6 bases). The V end was cut by 8 bases, the J end by 4 bases, with 17 bases between. Looked up from germline, CDR1 is LNHDA and CDR2 is SQIVND (reference sequence). This CDR3 comprises 14 residues. CDR3 loop: CASSGYGGITEAFF. The DNA for the CDR3 is TGTGCCAGTTCGGGCTACGGGGGCATCACTGAAGCTTTCTTT. Looking up the rest from reference TRBV19 and TRBJ1-1 gives the full variable domain: DGGITQSPKYLFRKEGQNVTLSCEQNLNHDAMYWYRQDPGQGLRLIYYSQIVNDFQKGDIAEGYSVSREKKESFPLTVTSAQKNPTAFYLCASSGYGGITEAFFGQGTRLTVV.

This clonotype has only a few counts. The genes are TRBV20-1 and TRBJ1-2, with 7 nucleotides matching TRBD1. Germline-derived CDR1 and CDR2 are DFQATT and SNEGSKA (reference sequence). This CDR3 spans 13 amino acids. V shed 5 bases and J 6 bases; nucleotides not matched to a gene: 9. The CDR3 is CSAHTGAAHGYTF. The CDR3 nucleotides are TGCAGTGCTCATACAGGGGCGGCCCATGGCTACACCTTC.

The rearrangement uses TRBV4-2 and TRBJ2-3; tentative D call: TRBD2 (5 bases). Germline assignment: CDR1 LGHNA and CDR2 YNFKEQ. Trimming took 5 bases from V and 5 from J, leaving 26 bases between them. The CDR3 has 18 residues. The CDR3 DNA is TGTGCCAGCAGCTTAGACTACTCTGTCGGTGGGCCCGAAGATACGCAGTATTTT. It codes for CASSLDYSVGGPEDTQYF.

This clonotype has a count of ten or more. This rearrangement joins TRBV4-1 to TRBJ1-4, with D unresolved. CDR3 length equals 16 residues. Trimming pared 0 bases from V and 0 bases from J, leaving 8 bases between. Germline V gene lookup returns CDR1 MGHRA and CDR2 YSYEKL. The CDR3 is CASSQDMIPTNEKLFF. The CDR3, as DNA: TGCGCCAGCAGCCAAGATATGATTCCAACTAATGAAAAACTGTTTTTT.

This chain connects TRBV27 to TRBJ1-3; D not resolved. The CDR3 sequence is 15 residues long. V dropped 5 bases and J dropped 4 bases, with 15 bases sitting between them. From germline, CDR1 is MNHEY and CDR2 SMNVEV (reference sequence). DNA of the CDR3: TGTGCCAGCAGTCCGCGGACTAATGAGGGAAACACCATATATTTT. Its protein product is CASSPRTNEGNTIYF.

The chain recombines TRBV7-2 with TRBJ2-1; 11 bases line up with TRBD2. This CDR3 is built from 18 residues. Per the germline V gene, CDR1 is SGHTA and CDR2 is FQGNSA. V lost 0 bases, J lost 7 bases, and 11 bases stayed unmatched. The CDR3 protein is CASSLASLAGGLGNEQFF. The CDR3 DNA sequence: TGTGCCAGCAGCTTAGCGAGCCTAGCGGGGGGACTCGGGAATGAGCAGTTCTTC.

This clonotype was seen many times. J is TRBJ1-6 and V is TRBV20-1, with 8 bases identical to TRBD1. The CDR3 consists of 15 residues. CDR1 is DFQATT and CDR2 is SNEGSKA in the germline V gene (reference sequence). The trim removed 2 bases at V and 5 bases at J, leaving 5 bases unmatched. Written as DNA, the CDR3 is TGCAGTGCTAGATTGACAGGGGCGGATAATTCACCCCTCCACTTT. Protein: CSARLTGADNSPLHF.

This clonotype appeared a few times. The rearrangement links TRBV20-1 to TRBJ1-2; D uncertain. Germline CDR1 reads DFQATT; CDR2 reads SNEGSKA (reference sequence). This CDR3 contains 15 residues. The germline V and J ends were trimmed by 4 bases and 4 bases, with 19 bases remaining between them. The CDR3: CSAKVVTPPIYGYTF. As DNA, the CDR3 is TGCAGTGCTAAGGTGGTTACCCCCCCAATCTATGGCTACACCTTC.

This clonotype was seen repeatedly, ten times or more. This rearrangement joins TRBV5-1 to TRBJ1-5; weak D call: TRBD1 (6 bases). V dropped 4 bases and J dropped 1 base, with 12 bases sitting between them. Germline V gene lookup returns CDR1 SGHRS and CDR2 YFSETQ. The CDR3 runs 15 residues. DNA of the CDR3: TGCGCCAGCAGCCCTGACGGACAGAGCAATCAGCCCCAGCATTTT. As protein: CASSPDGQSNQPQHF.

This clonotype was counted at least ten times. This chain links TRBV7-3 with TRBJ2-5, with D tentatively TRBD2 (5 bases). The V and J ends lost 4 bases and 4 bases respectively, with 10 bases between them. CDR1 is SGHTA and CDR2 is FQGTGA in the germline V gene. The CDR3 loop spans 13 amino acids. CDR3 coding DNA: TGTGCCAGCAGCTCCGGGGTGGGAGAGACCCAGTACTTC. Amino acid sequence: CASSSGVGETQYF.

The V gene is TRBV24-1, the J gene TRBJ1-5; a weak D match, TRBD1 (5 bases). Between the trimmed V and J ends, which lost 2 bases and 0 bases, there was a span of 10 bases. The CDR3 totals 16 residues. Germline V gene data show CDR1 as KGHDR and CDR2 as SFDVKD. The CDR3 is CATSDSLGPSNQPQHF. Written as DNA, the CDR3 is TGTGCCACCAGTGATTCCCTGGGGCCTAGCAATCAGCCCCAGCATTTT.